Sequencing of this T cell receptor beta chain was carried out in a study of blood T cells in healthy people across ages. Study-wide findings and caveats: Because sorting was not performed, PBMCs prevented conclusive naive versus antigen-experienced comparison.

A second PCR of about 7 to 11 cycles used a sample-barcoded 5' primer and a J-beta primer mix. A tag from a template-switch adaptor with 12 random nucleotides marked each cDNA molecule. Every individual sample yielded 3 million or more paired-end reads (each containing CDR3). MiXCR, run by TCRdb on the 5' RACE reads, gives a single entry per CDR3 protein. The data contain about a million distinct CDR3 sequences, approximately 49% of them seen just once; the ten biggest clones take up 13%. In regard to this clonotype: No antigen is known for it.

The CDR3 sequence is 13 residues long. The germline V and J ends were trimmed by 7 bases and 7 bases, with 17 bases remaining between them. Germline V gives CDR1 SQVTM, CDR2 ANQGSEA. The TCR sequence derives from a man aged 30 to 45 in good health. Sequencing was carried out using blood. This sequence joins TRBV29-1 and TRBJ2-1, with unresolved D. Written as DNA, the CDR3 is TGCAGCGCCGATGGGCAGGTCGGGAATGAGCAGTTCTTC. Protein product: CSADGQVGNEQFF.